The source of this TCR beta chain is a study of T-cell reconstitution after alpha-beta-depleted transplantation in children. In its sample, this clonotype was seen many times. One end of the junction does not line up with germline, which may come from a read error. The library targeted TCRbeta and was prepared with unique molecular identifiers. TCRdb re-called the PCR reads with MiXCR, one entry per CDR3 protein. The sample holds 200,000 to 250,000 distinct CDR3 sequences, 9.7% seen once. Germline CDR1 MNHEY, CDR2 SMNVEV (reference sequence). The CDR3 runs to 13 residues. Sequencing was performed on PBMCs from the stem cell graft donor, taken from the stem cell graft. The J gene is TRBJ1-2, the V gene TRBV27, with TRBD1 matching 8 bases. The clonotype was recovered from a human donor who donated a stem cell graft to a child with SCID. The CDR3 is CASSRRGLGGYTF. DNA of the CDR3: TGTGCCAGCAGTCGCAGGGGGCTGGGAGGCTATACCTTC.